This TCR beta chain derives from a study of T cell repertoires in cytomegalovirus infection (dated by TCRdb to between 2017 and 2020). For the study in its entirety: The peptide stimulations were aimed at well-studied HLA-B-restricted epitopes as well as recently identified HLA-C-restricted CMV epitopes, whose presentation resists viral immunomodulation. Donor HLA type was relevant to the analysis, because carriage of CMV infection together with the matching HLA type was indicated by public TCR beta signatures.

The paper as a whole reports these results and caveats: The ex vivo response was dominated by HLA-C-restricted CMV-specific TCR beta clonotypes, which also provided the single most frequent clonotype in two of eight donors. In both this cohort and an independent cohort of 300 to 450 donors, the cumulative frequency of public TCR beta family members distinguished carriers of CMV infection plus the relevant HLA type.

The treatment or condition label on this specimen signifies: in vitro stimulation with specific CMV peptide epitopes to enrich CMV-specific T cells. The CDR3 covers 15 residues, taking in both the cysteine and the phenylalanine. The CDR3 DNA has 45 bases and is translated from base 1. Compared with germline, V lacks 7 bases and J lacks 7 bases; bases without a gene match: 10. The instrument was an Illumina HiSeq 1500. The public reads were reanalyzed by TCRdb: fastp trimming at Q25, MiXCR alignment, in-frame beta chains only. A single entry per CDR3 protein holds the most common genes and DNA from its merged rows. A total of 750,000 to 900,000 distinct CDR3 sequences appear in this sample, under 35% of them only once. Around 13% of the sample is held by the ten biggest clonotypes. As for this clonotype: Its antigen remains unidentified. No much larger clone exists at a distance of one base, and base qualities are not known.

Sequenced material: cultured CD8+ T cells from PBMCs, taken from culture after CMV antigen stimulation. In this chain, TRBV12-3 or TRBV12-4 is recombined with TRBJ2-1, with TRBD1 identical over 10 junction bases. The origin of this receptor is a human donor in good health (CMV status not recorded). Some clones in this sample may be carry-over from other donors' samples. The DNA is TGTGCCAGCACCCTGACAGGGGGCGGGGGAAATGAGCAGTTCTTC. It encodes CASTLTGGGGNEQFF.